Detailed here is one T cell receptor (beta chain). CDR3 length: 15 residues. Germline lookup yields CDR1 MNHNS and CDR2 SASEGT. Trimming took 7 bases from V and 7 from J; bases not matched to a gene: 7. Time point here: newly diagnosed, previously untreated cHL patient sample. The study purified CD4+ T cells from thawed PBMCs using magnetic negative selection. Produced via immunoSEQ multiplex PCR; TCRdb's table is partial and in-frame only. The sample records approximately 20,000 clones, about 91% being singletons. The record originates from a study of PD-1 blockade in classical Hodgkin lymphoma. The source of this sequence is a human donor with classical Hodgkin lymphoma. Material: CD4+ T cells from blood. The V and J genes are TRBV6-1 and TRBJ1-6; 10 nucleotides match TRBD1. The CDR3 protein is CASTWTGGLNSPLHF. In nucleotides, the CDR3 is TGTGCCAGCACCTGGACAGGGGGTCTAAATTCACCCCTCCACTTT.